This T cell receptor beta chain was obtained from a study of blood T cell repertoires in COVID-19. V lost 2 bases to trimming and J lost 8 bases, with 12 bases between them. The V gene's germline CDR1 is SGHRS and CDR2 YFSETQ. This CDR3 has 13 residues. In the original workflow: Estimates of nucleated cell counts were drawn from the amplification of reference gene primers. Method: immunoSEQ multiplex PCR; TCRdb's copy keeps in-frame clones and lacks some. V and J calls and clone size are copied from that table; D and trimming were computed from the DNA. The table includes about 370,000 clones, 89% detected once. Enrollment of patients from Seattle took place during active infection, with longitudinal follow-up.

The clonotype was recovered from a woman in her thirties with COVID-19, enrolled during active disease. Sequenced material: peripheral blood. This chain uses TRBV5-1 with TRBJ2-3, with unresolved D. CDR3 coding DNA: TGCGCCAGCAGCTTTGTTAGTACCGGTACGCAGTATTTT. Translated, it gives CASSFVSTGTQYF.